This TCR beta chain was obtained from a study of metastatic and nonmetastatic thyroid tumors. Findings and limits, study-wide: When malignant thyroid tumors were compared with benign nodules, TCR beta diversity was reportedly significantly higher in the malignant tumors. This held in both blood and tumor samples.

In the original analysis: Differences in CDR3 between clinicopathological groups were drawn on to build a classifier intended to discriminate distant-metastatic papillary thyroid cancer patients. MiXCR re-clonotyped the PCR reads for TCRdb. These V and J calls are TCRdb output, not the study's own analysis. The sample comprises over 30,000 clones, approximately 15% of which are singletons, and about 19% rests with the top ten. A single count supports this clone. The antigen is undetermined. Because it lacks the conserved phenylalanine or tryptophan at the end, this CDR3 is likely a read error. Treatment of any kind had been given to no patient before thyroid surgery. The source is a male donor with papillary thyroid cancer or a benign thyroid nodule (not recorded which). Some clones in this sample may be carry-over from other donors' samples. Sequenced sample: blood.

CDR3 in amino acids: CASSQRGHRAATQYV. The CDR3 nucleotides are TGTGCCAGCAGTCAGCGGGGGCACCGGGCAGCTACGCAGTATGTT. The chain links TRBV6-1 to TRBJ2-3, with 8 bases aligning to TRBD2. The CDR3 has 15 amino acids. Germline V lookup: CDR1 MNHNS, CDR2 SASEGT. The V and J ends lost 5 bases and 8 bases, in that order; junction bases with no gene match: 12.